The 27 T cell receptor beta chains listed next were all sequenced from one sample in a study of beta chain features in type 1 diabetes. The investigators reverse transcribed all of the isolated RNA, so they sequenced expressed TCRB transcripts. The repertoire was sequenced with immunoSEQ multiplex PCR; TCRdb's copy has only in-frame clones and lacks some. This table holds roughly 340,000 clones, roughly 13% found once. Overall study findings and caveats: Type 1 diabetes patients had moderately but significantly shorter TCRB CDR3s in all four CD4+ subsets.

Their antigens remain unidentified. The specimen was naive CD4+ T cells from blood. The source of these receptors is a woman younger than 35 with type 1 diabetes.

This rearrangement joins TRBV6-5 to TRBJ2-1, with D possibly TRBD2 on 5 matching bases. V was cut by 5 bases and J by 6 bases, with 17 bases left in between. Germline V gives CDR1 MNHEY, CDR2 SVGAGI. The CDR3 contains 15 residues. The CDR3 DNA reads as TGTGCCAGCAGTACTGAGCGGAAAGCCACCAATGAGCAGTTCTTC. Translated, it gives CASSTERKATNEQFF.

Regarding this clone: At the DNA level, this CDR3 is encoded by other sequences in the same sample as well. The J gene is TRBJ1-2, the V gene TRBV18; a weak D match, TRBD1 (5 bases). Trimming pared 6 bases from V and 2 bases from J, leaving 10 bases between. CDR1 is KGHSH, CDR2 LQKENI, per germline. The CDR3 totals 13 residues. CDR3 in amino acids: CASSPDRNYGYTF. CDR3 bases: TGTGCCAGCTCCCCAGACAGAAACTATGGCTACACCTTC.

This clone was counted only a few times. The V call is TRBV6-6, the J call TRBJ2-7, with D perhaps matching TRBD2 (7 bases). The CDR3 totals 14 residues. Germline V gene data show CDR1 as MNHNY and CDR2 as SVGAGI (reference sequence). V gave up 5 bases and J gave up 7 bases, with 18 bases separating them. The chain's CDR3 is CASSDGERDIEQYF. The CDR3 bases are TGTGCCAGCAGTGATGGGGAGCGGGACATTGAGCAGTACTTC.

V gene TRBV2 combines with J gene TRBJ1-6, with D uncertain. V lost 7 bases and J lost 5, with 6 bases in between. CDR3 length: 12 amino acids. Per germline, CDR1 SNHLY and CDR2 FYNNEI. The CDR3 coding sequence is TGTGCCAGCAATTCGGATAATTCACCCCTCCACTTT. Protein product: CASNSDNSPLHF.

The chain has TRBV7-2 and TRBJ2-3; D ambiguous. The CDR3 runs 16 residues. V dropped 1 base and J dropped 6 bases, with 17 bases sitting between them. Germline-derived CDR1 and CDR2 are SGHTA and FQGNSA. The CDR3 sequence: CASSLGGATGRDTQYF. DNA of the CDR3: TGTGCCAGCAGCTTAGGAGGCGCCACGGGTAGGGATACGCAGTATTTT.

This clone was recorded a few times. This rearrangement joins TRBV18 to TRBJ2-1; a possible D gene is TRBD1 (5 bases). Germline CDR1 reads KGHSH; CDR2 reads LQKENI. The V end lost 8 bases, the J end lost 4 bases, and 15 bases lay between the germline ends. This CDR3 spans 14 amino acids. The CDR3 DNA reads TGTGCCAGCAACCTAGGGGATCCGTACAATGAGCAGTTCTTC. It yields the protein CASNLGDPYNEQFF.

This sequence joins TRBV4-2 and TRBJ1-2; possibly TRBD1 for D (5 bases). CDR3 length equals 15 residues. V was cut by 0 bases and J by 2 bases, with 10 bases left in between. In germline, CDR1 is LGHNA, CDR2 YNFKEQ. CDR3 protein: CASSQDVYRNYGYTF. The CDR3 bases are TGTGCCAGCAGCCAAGACGTGTACAGGAACTATGGCTACACCTTC.

This clone was found a few times. The rearrangement links TRBV30 to TRBJ2-1, with TRBD2 as a possible D gene (6 bases). The CDR3 is 15 residues long. The V end was cut by 4 bases, the J end by 0 bases, with 13 bases between. Germline lookup yields CDR1 GTSNPN and CDR2 SVGIG (reference sequence). CDR3 coding DNA: TGTGCCTGGATTGGCGGGGTAAGCTCCTACAATGAGCAGTTCTTC. It is translated as CAWIGGVSSYNEQFF.

J is TRBJ1-2 and V is TRBV5-8; 7 bases align to TRBD1. This CDR3 has 15 amino acids. Germline lookup yields CDR1 SGHTS and CDR2 YDEGEE. With V trimmed by 4 bases and J by 5 bases, 11 bases remained unmatched. The CDR3: CASSPGTARSYGYTF. The DNA for the CDR3 is TGTGCCAGCAGCCCTGGGACAGCTAGGTCTTATGGCTACACCTTC.

This clone was counted a few times. The chain links TRBV6-5 to TRBJ1-1; D gene uncertain. V shed 5 bases and J shed 0 bases, with 7 bases lying between them. CDR1 is MNHEY, CDR2 SVGAGI, per germline. The CDR3 is 13 amino acids. The CDR3 DNA is TGTGCCAGCAGTCCAGGATTGAACACTGAAGCTTTCTTT. This encodes CASSPGLNTEAFF.

The chain combines TRBV5-1 with TRBJ2-1, with 7 bases fitting TRBD2. With 2 bases clipped from V and 5 bases from J, the junction kept 7 bases outside the gene matches. The CDR3 is 15 residues long. Germline assignment: CDR1 SGHRS and CDR2 YFSETQ. CDR3 DNA sequence: TGCGCCAGCAGCTTTTGGGGGGGTAACAACAATGAGCAGTTCTTC. Translated, it gives CASSFWGGNNNEQFF.

This clone was found a few times. This chain joins TRBV27 and TRBJ1-1, with D unclear. With 2 bases removed from V and 0 bases from J, the gap between germline ends came to 10 bases. Germline CDR1 MNHEY, CDR2 SMNVEV (reference sequence). The CDR3 has 15 residues. The CDR3 bases are TGTGCCAGCAGTTTAGTGGGAGGAGTGAACACTGAAGCTTTCTTT. This encodes CASSLVGGVNTEAFF.

The V call is TRBV9, the J call TRBJ1-2, with 9 bases that match TRBD1. CDR1 and CDR2 (germline): SGDLS, YYNGEE. The CDR3 loop spans 15 amino acids. The V and J ends lost 3 bases and 4 bases, in that order; junction bases with no gene match: 7. CDR3 loop: CASSGQQGAGYGYTF. The CDR3 DNA reads TGTGCCAGCAGCGGACAACAGGGGGCTGGCTATGGCTACACCTTC.

The rearrangement links TRBV14 to TRBJ1-4; 8 bases match TRBD1. The CDR3 loop spans 14 amino acids. Per germline, CDR1 SGHDN and CDR2 FVKESK. V was clipped by 4 bases and J by 10 bases; unmatched bases: 8. Here the CDR3 DNA reads TGTGCCAGCAGCCTCGACAGGGGAACGGGAAAACTGTTTTTT. It encodes CASSLDRGTGKLFF.

J is TRBJ2-1 and V is TRBV30; a weak D match, TRBD1 (5 bases). The CDR3 runs to 13 residues. Per the germline V gene, CDR1 is GTSNPN and CDR2 is SVGIG (reference sequence). Trimming took 4 bases from V and 6 from J, leaving 13 bases between them. The CDR3 DNA is TGTGCCTGGACAGGGATGCATCTCAATGAGCAGTTCTTC. It specifies CAWTGMHLNEQFF.

This clone was seen more than once but under ten times. The chain employs TRBV29-1 and TRBJ2-7; 9 bases map to TRBD2. The CDR3 loop spans 14 amino acids. Trimming took 5 bases from V and 4 from J; bases not matched to a gene: 9. Germline V gene data show CDR1 as SQVTM and CDR2 as ANQGSEA. The DNA of the CDR3 is TGCAGCGTTAGGCTAGCGGGGTCTCAGTACGAGCAGTACTTC. Its translation: CSVRLAGSQYEQYF.

J is TRBJ2-5 and V is TRBV7-2; D is unclear. Per germline, CDR1 SGHTA and CDR2 FQGNSA. The CDR3 covers 11 residues. V was shortened by 5 bases and J by 5 bases, with 6 bases between the two germline ends. CDR3 DNA: TGTGCCAGCAGCGGTCGGGAGACCCAGTACTTC. This encodes CASSGRETQYF.

This clone was detected a few times. The chain is built from TRBV28 and TRBJ1-4; possibly TRBD1 for D (5 bases). The CDR3 consists of 16 residues. CDR1 is MDHEN, CDR2 SYDVKM, per germline. V shed 6 bases and J shed 7 bases, with 21 bases lying between them. Here the CDR3 reads CASSRTPGFTSEKLFF. The CDR3 bases are TGTGCCAGCAGCCGTACCCCAGGGTTTACGAGTGAAAAACTGTTTTTT.

This clone has more than one count but fewer than ten. CDR3 protein: CASSSSGQYEQYF. CDR3 DNA: TGTGCCAGCAGTTCTTCAGGCCAATACGAGCAGTACTTC. This chain links TRBV27 with TRBJ2-7; D gene ambiguous. The germline CDR1 and CDR2 sequences are MNHEY and SMNVEV (reference sequence). The CDR3 has 13 residues. Trimming shortened V by 4 bases and J by 4 bases, and 11 bases separated the two germline ends.

CDR3 protein: CACSQGYGYTF. In DNA form, the CDR3 reads TGTGCCTGTTCACAGGGGTATGGCTACACCTTC. The rearrangement links TRBV30 to TRBJ1-2; 7 nucleotides match TRBD1. V was clipped by 6 bases and J by 5 bases; unmatched bases: 3. This CDR3 is built from 11 residues. Germline-derived CDR1 and CDR2 are GTSNPN and SVGIG (reference sequence).

This clone was seen a handful of times. The rearrangement uses TRBV7-2 and TRBJ2-5, with TRBD2 matching 8 bases. The CDR3 is made up of 14 amino acids. The germline V gene encodes CDR1 SGHTA and CDR2 FQGNSA. Unmatched junction bases numbered 5, after V lost 4 bases and J lost 4 bases. CDR3 sequence (DNA): TGTGCCAGCAGCTGGGGGGCGGGGGGAGAGACCCAGTACTTC. It yields the protein CASSWGAGGETQYF.

This clone was seen a few times. This rearrangement joins TRBV5-6 to TRBJ2-4; D is perhaps TRBD1 (6 bases). Germline V CDR1 and CDR2: SGHDT, YYEEEE. Trimming pared 4 bases from V and 0 bases from J, leaving 11 bases between. The CDR3 sequence is 15 residues long. The CDR3 is CASSRSGVAKNIQYF. Written as DNA, the CDR3 is TGTGCCAGCAGCCGGTCAGGGGTAGCCAAAAACATTCAGTACTTC.

The chain employs TRBV19 and TRBJ2-7; 7 nucleotides agree with TRBD1. V dropped 5 bases and J dropped 2; count of bases not matched to a gene: 9. This CDR3 is 15 amino acids long. Germline CDR1 is LNHDA and CDR2 is SQIVND (reference sequence). The CDR3 nucleotides read TGTGCCAGTAGTCTATCCGGGACAGCGACCTACGAGCAGTACTTC. Translating gives CASSLSGTATYEQYF.

This clone has only a few counts. The V call is TRBV28, the J call TRBJ2-7; tentative D call: TRBD2 (5 bases). The germline V gene has CDR1 MDHEN and CDR2 SYDVKM. The CDR3 has 14 amino acids. The V gene lost 3 bases and the J gene lost 6 bases, with 15 bases spanning the gap. The CDR3 nucleotides are TGTGCCAGCAGTTTGCCTGGCGGGCGGCGCGAGCAGTACTTC. Protein sequence: CASSLPGGRREQYF. Looking up the rest from reference TRBV28 and TRBJ2-7 gives the full variable domain: DVKVTQSSRYLVKRTGEKVFLECVQDMDHENMFWYRQDPGLGLRLIYFSYDVKMKEKGDIPEGYSVSREKKERFSLILESASTNQTSMYLCASSLPGGRREQYFGPGTRLTVT.

V usage is TRBV6-5 and J usage is TRBJ2-5, with TRBD1 matching over 8 bases. The CDR3 covers 13 residues. The germline V gene encodes CDR1 MNHEY and CDR2 SVGAGI. V trimming: 6 bases; J trimming: 5 bases; junction bases outside the gene matches: 5. The DNA of the CDR3 is TGTGCCAGCAGGGGACAGGTTTGGGAGACCCAGTACTTC. Translation gives CASRGQVWETQYF.

The chain carries TRBV5-4 and TRBJ2-2, with TRBD1 identical over 10 bases. V lost 3 bases to trimming and J lost 10 bases; unmatched junction nucleotides: 12. This CDR3 has 16 amino acids. Germline CDR1 is SGHNT and CDR2 is YYREEE (reference sequence). The CDR3 sequence: CASSSSGQGSSEELFF. The CDR3 nucleotides read TGTGCCAGCAGCTCGTCGGGACAGGGGAGTAGCGAGGAGCTGTTTTTT.

The CDR3 nucleotides are TGCGCCAGCAGCTTGGCTGAGGGAGGAGAGCAGTACTTC. Encoded protein: CASSLAEGGEQYF. V usage is TRBV5-1 and J usage is TRBJ2-7; maybe TRBD2 (6 bases). The CDR3 covers 13 residues. Germline-derived CDR1 and CDR2 are SGHRS and YFSETQ. Trimming took off 0 bases at V and 7 bases at J, with 11 bases between the two ends.